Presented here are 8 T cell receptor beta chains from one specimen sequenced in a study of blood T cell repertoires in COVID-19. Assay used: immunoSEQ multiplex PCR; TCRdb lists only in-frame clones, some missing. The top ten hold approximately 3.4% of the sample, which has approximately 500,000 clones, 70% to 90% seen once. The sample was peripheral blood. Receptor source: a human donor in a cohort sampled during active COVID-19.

The CDR3 sequence: CASSLLAGGITDTQYF. The CDR3 region has the DNA TGTGCCAGCAGCCTTCTAGCGGGAGGGATCACAGATACGCAGTATTTT. The chain carries TRBV11-3 and TRBJ2-3; 12 positions match TRBD2. V shed 5 bases, J shed 2 bases, and the junction held 5 bases outside the gene matches. CDR3 length equals 16 residues. Germline CDR1 is SGHNT and CDR2 is YENEEA. The full variable domain, rest sourced from reference TRBV11-3 and TRBJ2-3, is EAGVVQSPRYKIIEKKQPVAFWCNPISGHNTLYWYLQNLGQGPELLIRYENEEAVDDSQLPKDRFSAERLKGVDSTLKIQPAELGDSAVYLCASSLLAGGITDTQYFGPGTRLTVL.

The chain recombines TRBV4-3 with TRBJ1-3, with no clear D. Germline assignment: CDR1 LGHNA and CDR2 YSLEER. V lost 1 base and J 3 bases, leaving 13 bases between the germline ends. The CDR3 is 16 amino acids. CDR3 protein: CASSQGTGTGGNTIYF. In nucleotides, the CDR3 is TGCGCCAGCAGCCAAGGGACGGGAACCGGTGGAAACACCATATATTTT.

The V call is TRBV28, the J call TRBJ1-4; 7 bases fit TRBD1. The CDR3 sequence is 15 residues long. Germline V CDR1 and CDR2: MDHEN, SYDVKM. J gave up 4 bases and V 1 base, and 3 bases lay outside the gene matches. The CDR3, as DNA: TGTGCCAGCAGTTTATCCGGACAGGATAATGAAAAACTGTTTTTT. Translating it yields CASSLSGQDNEKLFF.

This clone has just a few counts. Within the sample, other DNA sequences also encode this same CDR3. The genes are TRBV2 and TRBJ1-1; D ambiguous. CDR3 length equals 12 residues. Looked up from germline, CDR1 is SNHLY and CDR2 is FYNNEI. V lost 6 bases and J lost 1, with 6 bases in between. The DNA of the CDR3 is TGTGCCAGCAGCGCAGGGAACACTGAAGCTTTCTTT. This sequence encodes CASSAGNTEAFF.

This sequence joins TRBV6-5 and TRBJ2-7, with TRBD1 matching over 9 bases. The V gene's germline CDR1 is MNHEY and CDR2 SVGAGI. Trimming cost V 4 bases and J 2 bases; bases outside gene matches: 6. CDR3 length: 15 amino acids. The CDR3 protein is CASSSTDRGTYEQYF. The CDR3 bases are TGTGCCAGCAGTTCAACGGACAGGGGCACCTACGAGCAGTACTTC.

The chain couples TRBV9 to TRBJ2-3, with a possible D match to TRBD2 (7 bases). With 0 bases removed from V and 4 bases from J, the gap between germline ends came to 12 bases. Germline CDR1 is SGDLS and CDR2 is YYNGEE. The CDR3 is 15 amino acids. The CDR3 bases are TGTGCCAGCAGCGTAGGCCAAGGGGGGGCAGATACGCAGTATTTT. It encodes CASSVGQGGADTQYF.

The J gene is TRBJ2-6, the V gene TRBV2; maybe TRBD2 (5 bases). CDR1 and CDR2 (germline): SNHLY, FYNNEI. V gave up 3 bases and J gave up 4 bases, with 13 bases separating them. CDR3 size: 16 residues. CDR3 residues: CASSDYEGAGANVLTF. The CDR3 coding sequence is TGTGCCAGCAGTGATTACGAGGGCGCAGGGGCCAACGTCCTGACTTTC.

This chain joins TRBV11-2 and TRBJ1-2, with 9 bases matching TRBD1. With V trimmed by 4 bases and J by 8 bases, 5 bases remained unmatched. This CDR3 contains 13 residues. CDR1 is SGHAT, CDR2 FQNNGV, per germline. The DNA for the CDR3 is TGTGCCAGCAGCTGGGACAGGGTGAAGGGCTACACCTTC. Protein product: CASSWDRVKGYTF.